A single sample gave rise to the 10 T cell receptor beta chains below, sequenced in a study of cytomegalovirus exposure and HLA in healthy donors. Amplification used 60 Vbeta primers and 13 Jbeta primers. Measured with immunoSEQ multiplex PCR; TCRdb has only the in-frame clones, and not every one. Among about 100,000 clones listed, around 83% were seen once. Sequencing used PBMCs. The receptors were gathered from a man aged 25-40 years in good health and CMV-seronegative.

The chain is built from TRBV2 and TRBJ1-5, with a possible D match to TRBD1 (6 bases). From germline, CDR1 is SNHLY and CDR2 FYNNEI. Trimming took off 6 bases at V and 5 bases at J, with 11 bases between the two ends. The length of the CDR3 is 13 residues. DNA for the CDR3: TGTGCCAGCAGGGGGGACACCCATCAGCCCCAGCATTTT. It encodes CASRGDTHQPQHF.

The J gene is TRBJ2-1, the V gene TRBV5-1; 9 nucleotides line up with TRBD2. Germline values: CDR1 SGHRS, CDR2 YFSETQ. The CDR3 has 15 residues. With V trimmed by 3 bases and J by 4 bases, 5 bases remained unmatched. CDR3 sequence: CASSSASGDYNEQFF. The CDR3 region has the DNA TGCGCCAGCAGCTCGGCTAGCGGGGATTACAATGAGCAGTTCTTC.

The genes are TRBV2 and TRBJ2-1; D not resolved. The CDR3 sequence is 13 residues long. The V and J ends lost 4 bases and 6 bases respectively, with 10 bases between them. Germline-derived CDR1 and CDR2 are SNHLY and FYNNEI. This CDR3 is CASSATLVNEQFF. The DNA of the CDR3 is TGTGCCAGCAGTGCTACTTTGGTCAATGAGCAGTTCTTC. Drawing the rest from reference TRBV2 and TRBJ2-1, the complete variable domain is EPEVTQTPSHQVTQMGQEVILRCVPISNHLYFYWYRQILGQKVEFLVSFYNNEISEKSEIFDDQFSVERPDGSNFTLKIRSTKLEDSAMYFCASSATLVNEQFFGPGTRLTVL.

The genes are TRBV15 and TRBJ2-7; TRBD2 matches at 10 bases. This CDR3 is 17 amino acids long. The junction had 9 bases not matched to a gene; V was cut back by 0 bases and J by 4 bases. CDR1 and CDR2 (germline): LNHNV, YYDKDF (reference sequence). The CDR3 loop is CATSRDKLAGRIYEQYF. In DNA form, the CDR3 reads TGTGCCACCAGCAGAGATAAACTAGCGGGAAGAATTTACGAGCAGTACTTC.

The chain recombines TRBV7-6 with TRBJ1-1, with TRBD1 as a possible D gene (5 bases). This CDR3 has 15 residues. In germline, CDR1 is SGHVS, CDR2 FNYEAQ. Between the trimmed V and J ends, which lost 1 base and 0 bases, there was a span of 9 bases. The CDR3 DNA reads TGTGCCAGCAGCTTAGGACAGCTTATGAACACTGAAGCTTTCTTT. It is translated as CASSLGQLMNTEAFF.

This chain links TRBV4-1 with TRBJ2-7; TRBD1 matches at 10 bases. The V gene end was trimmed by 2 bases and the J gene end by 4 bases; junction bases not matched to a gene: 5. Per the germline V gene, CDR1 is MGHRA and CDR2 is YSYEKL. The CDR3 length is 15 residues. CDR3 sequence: CASSQRGTGAYEQYF. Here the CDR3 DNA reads TGCGCCAGCAGCCAACGGGGGACAGGGGCATACGAGCAGTACTTC.

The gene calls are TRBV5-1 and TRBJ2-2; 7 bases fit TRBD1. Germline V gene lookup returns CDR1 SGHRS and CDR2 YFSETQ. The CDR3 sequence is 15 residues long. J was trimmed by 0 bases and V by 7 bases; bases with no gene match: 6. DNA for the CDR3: TGCGCCAGCGCTACAGGGGCCACGAACACCGGGGAGCTGTTTTTT. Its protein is CASATGATNTGELFF.

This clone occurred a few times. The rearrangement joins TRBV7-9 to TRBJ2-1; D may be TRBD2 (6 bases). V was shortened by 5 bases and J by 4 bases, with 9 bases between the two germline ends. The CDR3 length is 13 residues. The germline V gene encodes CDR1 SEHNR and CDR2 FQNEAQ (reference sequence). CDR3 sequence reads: CASSQGTYNEQFF. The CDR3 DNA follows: TGTGCCAGCAGCCAAGGGACTTACAATGAGCAGTTCTTC.

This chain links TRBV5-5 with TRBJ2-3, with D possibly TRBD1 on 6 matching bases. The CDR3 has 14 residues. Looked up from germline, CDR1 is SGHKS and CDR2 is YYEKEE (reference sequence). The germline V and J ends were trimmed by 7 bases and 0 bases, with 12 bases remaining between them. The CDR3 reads CASATGSSTDTQYF. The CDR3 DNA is TGTGCCAGCGCAACAGGGAGTAGCACAGATACGCAGTATTTT.

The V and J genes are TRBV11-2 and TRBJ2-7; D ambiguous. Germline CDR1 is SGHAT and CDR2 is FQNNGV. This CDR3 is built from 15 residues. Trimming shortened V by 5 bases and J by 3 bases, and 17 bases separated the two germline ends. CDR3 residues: CASSHGAQVSYEQYF. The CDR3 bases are TGTGCCAGCAGCCATGGAGCACAAGTAAGCTACGAGCAGTACTTC.